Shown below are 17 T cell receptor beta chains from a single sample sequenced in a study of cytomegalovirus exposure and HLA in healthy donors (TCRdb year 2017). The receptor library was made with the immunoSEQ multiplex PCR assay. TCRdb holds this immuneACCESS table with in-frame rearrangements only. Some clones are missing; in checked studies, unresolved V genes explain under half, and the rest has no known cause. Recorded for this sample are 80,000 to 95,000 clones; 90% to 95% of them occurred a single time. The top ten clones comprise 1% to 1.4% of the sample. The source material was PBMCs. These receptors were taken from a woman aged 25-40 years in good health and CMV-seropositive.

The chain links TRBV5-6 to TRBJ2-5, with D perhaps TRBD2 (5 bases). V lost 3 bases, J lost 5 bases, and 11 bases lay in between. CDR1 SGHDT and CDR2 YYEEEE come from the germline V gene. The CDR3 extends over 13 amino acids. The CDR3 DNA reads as TGTGCCAGCAGCTCACTAGTTGGGGAGACCCAGTACTTC. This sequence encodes CASSSLVGETQYF.

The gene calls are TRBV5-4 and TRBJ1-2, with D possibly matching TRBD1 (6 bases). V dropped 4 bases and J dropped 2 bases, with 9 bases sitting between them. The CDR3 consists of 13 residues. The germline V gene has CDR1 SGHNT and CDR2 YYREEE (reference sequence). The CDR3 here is CASSPGHNYGYTF. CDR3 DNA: TGTGCCAGCAGCCCGGGACACAACTATGGCTACACCTTC.

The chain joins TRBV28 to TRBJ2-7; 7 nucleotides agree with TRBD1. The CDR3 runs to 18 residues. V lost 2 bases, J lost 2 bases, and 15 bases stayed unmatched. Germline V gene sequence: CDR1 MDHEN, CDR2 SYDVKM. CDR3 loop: CASSLIPGRDSSTYEQYF. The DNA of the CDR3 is TGTGCCAGCAGTTTAATCCCCGGAAGGGACAGTAGCACCTACGAGCAGTACTTC.

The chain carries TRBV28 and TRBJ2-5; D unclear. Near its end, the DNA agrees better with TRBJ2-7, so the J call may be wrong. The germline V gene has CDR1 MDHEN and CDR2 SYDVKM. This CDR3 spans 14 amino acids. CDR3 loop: CASSYLDRNYEQYF. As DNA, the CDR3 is TGTGCCAGCAGTTACCTAGATCGCAACTACGAGCAGTACTTC.

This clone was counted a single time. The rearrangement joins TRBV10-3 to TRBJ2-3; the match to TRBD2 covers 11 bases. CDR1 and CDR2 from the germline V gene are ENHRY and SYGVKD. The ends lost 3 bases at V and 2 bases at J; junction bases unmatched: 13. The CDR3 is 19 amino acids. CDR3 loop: CAISDGVAGGRFNTDTQYF. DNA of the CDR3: TGTGCCATCAGTGACGGGGTAGCGGGAGGGCGATTTAACACAGATACGCAGTATTTT.

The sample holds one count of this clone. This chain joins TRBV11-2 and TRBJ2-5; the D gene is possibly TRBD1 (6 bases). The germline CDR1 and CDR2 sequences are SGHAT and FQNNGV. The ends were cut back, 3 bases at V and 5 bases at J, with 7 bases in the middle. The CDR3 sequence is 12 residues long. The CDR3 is CASSFRGETQYF. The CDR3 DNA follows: TGTGCCAGCAGCTTTAGGGGGGAGACCCAGTACTTC.

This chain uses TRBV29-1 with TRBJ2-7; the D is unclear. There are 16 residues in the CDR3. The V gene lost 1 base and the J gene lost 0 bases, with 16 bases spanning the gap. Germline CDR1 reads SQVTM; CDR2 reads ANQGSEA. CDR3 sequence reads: CSVEGVGGANSYEQYF. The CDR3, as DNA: TGCAGCGTTGAAGGGGTGGGTGGAGCGAACTCCTACGAGCAGTACTTC.

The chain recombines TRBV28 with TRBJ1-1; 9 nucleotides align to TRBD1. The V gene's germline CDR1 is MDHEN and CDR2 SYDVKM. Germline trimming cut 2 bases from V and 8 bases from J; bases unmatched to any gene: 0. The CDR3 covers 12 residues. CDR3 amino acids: CASSLGTGEAFF. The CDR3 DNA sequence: TGTGCCAGCAGTTTAGGGACAGGGGAAGCTTTCTTT.

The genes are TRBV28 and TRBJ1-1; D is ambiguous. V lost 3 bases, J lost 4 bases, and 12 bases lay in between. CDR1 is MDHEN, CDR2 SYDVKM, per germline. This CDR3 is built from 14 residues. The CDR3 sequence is CASSLGGRRTEAFF. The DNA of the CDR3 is TGTGCCAGCAGTTTGGGAGGGCGCCGCACTGAAGCTTTCTTT.

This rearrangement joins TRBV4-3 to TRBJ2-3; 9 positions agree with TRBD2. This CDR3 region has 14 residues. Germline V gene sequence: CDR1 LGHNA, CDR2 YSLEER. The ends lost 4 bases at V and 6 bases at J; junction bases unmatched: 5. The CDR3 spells CASSRVAGVDTQYF. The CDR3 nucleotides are TGCGCCAGCAGCCGGGTAGCGGGAGTTGATACGCAGTATTTT.

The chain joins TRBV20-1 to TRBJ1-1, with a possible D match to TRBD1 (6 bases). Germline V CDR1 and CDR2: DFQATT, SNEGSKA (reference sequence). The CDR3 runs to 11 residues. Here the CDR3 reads CRRGMGTEAFF. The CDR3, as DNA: TGCAGAAGGGGGATGGGAACTGAAGCTTTCTTT.

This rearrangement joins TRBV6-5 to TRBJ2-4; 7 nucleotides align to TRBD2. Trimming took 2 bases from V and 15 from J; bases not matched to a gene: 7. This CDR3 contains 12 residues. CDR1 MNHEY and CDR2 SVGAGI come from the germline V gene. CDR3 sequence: CASSYTAGVLYF. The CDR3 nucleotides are TGTGCCAGCAGTTACACGGCGGGAGTACTGTACTTC.

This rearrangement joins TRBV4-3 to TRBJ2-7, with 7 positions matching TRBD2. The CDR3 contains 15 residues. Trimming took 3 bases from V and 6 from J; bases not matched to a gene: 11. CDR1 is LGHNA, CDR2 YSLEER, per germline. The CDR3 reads CASSQLGEGRLEQYF. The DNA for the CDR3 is TGCGCCAGCAGCCAGTTGGGGGAGGGCCGTCTCGAGCAGTACTTC.

The DNA for the CDR3 is TGTGCCTCCCTTAGAGCGGGAGGCCTCGGGGAGACCCAGTACTTC. This encodes CASLRAGGLGETQYF. The chain combines TRBV10-3 with TRBJ2-5, with 9 bases matching TRBD2. The germline CDR1 and CDR2 sequences are ENHRY and SYGVKD. This CDR3 spans 15 amino acids. Trimming at V came to 11 bases and at J to 5 bases, leaving 15 bases not matched to a gene.

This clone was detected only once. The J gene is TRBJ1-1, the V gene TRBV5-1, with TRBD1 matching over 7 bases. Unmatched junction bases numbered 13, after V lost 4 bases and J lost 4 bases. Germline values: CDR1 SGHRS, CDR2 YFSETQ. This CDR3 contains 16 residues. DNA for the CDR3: TGCGCCAGCAGCCGGAAGGCGACAGGGACGGCCACTGAAGCTTTCTTT. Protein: CASSRKATGTATEAFF.

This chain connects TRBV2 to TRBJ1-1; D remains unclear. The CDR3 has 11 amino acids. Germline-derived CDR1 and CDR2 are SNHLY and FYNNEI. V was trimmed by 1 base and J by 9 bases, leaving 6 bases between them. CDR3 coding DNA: TGTGCCAGCAGTGAAGAATACAAAGCTTTCTTT. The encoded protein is CASSEEYKAFF.

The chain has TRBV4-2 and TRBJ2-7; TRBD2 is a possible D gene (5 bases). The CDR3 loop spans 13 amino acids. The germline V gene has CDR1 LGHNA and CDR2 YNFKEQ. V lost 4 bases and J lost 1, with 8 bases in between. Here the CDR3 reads CASSPGGSYEQYF. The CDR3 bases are TGTGCCAGCAGCCCCGGCGGGTCCTACGAGCAGTACTTC.